This T cell receptor beta chain stems from a study of blood T cells in healthy people across ages. Overall study findings and caveats: Both higher diversity and more naive CD4+ cells marked long-lived donors when set against aged donors.

CDR1 and CDR2 (germline): SNHLY, FYNNEI. The V gene end was trimmed by 0 bases and the J gene end by 1 base; junction bases not matched to a gene: 7. This CDR3 spans 17 amino acids. Alongside a J-beta primer mix, a sample-barcoded 5' primer served in a second PCR lasting about 7 to 11 cycles. TCRdb re-called the 5' RACE reads with MiXCR, one entry per CDR3 protein. In the table there are about 1,600,000 distinct CDR3 sequences, 35% to 45% of which are singletons. The table lists this clonotype with a few counts. Its matching antigen is unknown. The specimen was blood. The sequence derives from a woman under 30 in good health. The chain is built from TRBV2 and TRBJ1-2; the match to TRBD1 covers 8 bases. The CDR3 sequence: CASSEAGRGLYNYGYTF. CDR3 DNA sequence: TGTGCCAGCAGTGAAGCGGGCAGGGGGCTTTATAACTATGGCTACACCTTC.